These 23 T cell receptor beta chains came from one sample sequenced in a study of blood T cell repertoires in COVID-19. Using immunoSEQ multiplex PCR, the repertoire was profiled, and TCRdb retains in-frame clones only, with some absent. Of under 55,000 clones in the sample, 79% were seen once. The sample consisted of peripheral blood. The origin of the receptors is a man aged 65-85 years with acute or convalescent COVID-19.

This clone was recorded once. CDR3 in amino acids: CASSLGRKGGNGYTF. DNA for the CDR3: TGTGCCAGCAGCTTGGGCCGGAAGGGGGGGAATGGCTACACCTTC. The chain joins TRBV7-8 to TRBJ1-2; D is perhaps TRBD1 (6 bases). The V end lost 3 bases, the J end lost 6 bases, and 17 bases lay between the germline ends. Germline CDR1 and CDR2: SGHVS and FQNEAQ. This CDR3 is built from 15 residues. Using reference TRBV7-8 and TRBJ1-2 for the parts outside the CDR3, the full variable domain is GAGVSQSPRYKVAKRGQDVALRCDPISGHVSLFWYQQALGQGPEFLTYFQNEAQLDKSGLPSDRFFAERPEGSVSTLKIQRTQQEDSAVYLCASSLGRKGGNGYTFGSGTRLTVV.

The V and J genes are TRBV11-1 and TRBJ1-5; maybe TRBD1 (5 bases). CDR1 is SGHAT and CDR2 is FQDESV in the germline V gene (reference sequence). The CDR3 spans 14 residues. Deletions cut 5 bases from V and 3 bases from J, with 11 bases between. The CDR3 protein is CASSAAGNNQPQHF. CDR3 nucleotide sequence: TGTGCCAGCAGCGCTGCAGGGAACAATCAGCCCCAGCATTTT.

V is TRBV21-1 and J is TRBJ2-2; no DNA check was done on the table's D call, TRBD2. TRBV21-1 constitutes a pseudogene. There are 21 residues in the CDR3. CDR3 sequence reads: CASSKAPSQVLAPLNTGELFF. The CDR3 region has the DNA TGTGCCAGCAGCAAAGCCCCCAGTCAGGTCCTAGCGCCCCTAAACACCGGGGAGCTGTTTTTT.

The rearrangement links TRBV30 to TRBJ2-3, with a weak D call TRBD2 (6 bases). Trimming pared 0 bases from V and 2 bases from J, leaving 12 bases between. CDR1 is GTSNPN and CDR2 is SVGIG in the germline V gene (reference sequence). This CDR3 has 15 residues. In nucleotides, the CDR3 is TGTGCCTGGAGTGTTGGAGGGGACCTCACAGATACGCAGTATTTT. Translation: CAWSVGGDLTDTQYF.

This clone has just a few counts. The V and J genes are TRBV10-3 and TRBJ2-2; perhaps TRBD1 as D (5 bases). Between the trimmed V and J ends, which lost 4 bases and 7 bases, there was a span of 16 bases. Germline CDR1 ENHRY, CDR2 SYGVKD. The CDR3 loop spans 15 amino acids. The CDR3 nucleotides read TGTGCCATCAGTGCAGAAGGACAAAATGACGGGGAGCTGTTTTTT. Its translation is CAISAEGQNDGELFF.

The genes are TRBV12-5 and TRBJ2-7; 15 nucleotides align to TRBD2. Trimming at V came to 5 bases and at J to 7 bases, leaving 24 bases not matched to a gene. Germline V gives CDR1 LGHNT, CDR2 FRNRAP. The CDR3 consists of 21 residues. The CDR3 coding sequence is TGTGCTAGTGGTCTAACCCGACAGGGGGGACTAGCGGGGGGCCCGAGCGGGGAGCAGTACTTC. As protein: CASGLTRQGGLAGGPSGEQYF.

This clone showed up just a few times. CDR3: CASSPSGTGKETQYF. The CDR3, as DNA: TGCGCCAGCAGCCCCTCCGGGACAGGAAAAGAGACCCAGTACTTC. The V gene is TRBV4-1, the J gene TRBJ2-5; 8 positions agree with TRBD1. The germline V gene has CDR1 MGHRA and CDR2 YSYEKL. V gave up 4 bases and J gave up 3 bases; unmatched junction bases: 7. The CDR3 sequence is 15 residues long.

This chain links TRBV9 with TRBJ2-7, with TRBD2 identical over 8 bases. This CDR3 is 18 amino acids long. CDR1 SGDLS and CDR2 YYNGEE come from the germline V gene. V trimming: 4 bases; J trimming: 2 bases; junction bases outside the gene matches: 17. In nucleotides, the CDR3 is TGTGCCAGCAGCCCTAGCCCCCTCCAGCGGGAGTGGCCCTACGAGCAGTACTTC. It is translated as CASSPSPLQREWPYEQYF.

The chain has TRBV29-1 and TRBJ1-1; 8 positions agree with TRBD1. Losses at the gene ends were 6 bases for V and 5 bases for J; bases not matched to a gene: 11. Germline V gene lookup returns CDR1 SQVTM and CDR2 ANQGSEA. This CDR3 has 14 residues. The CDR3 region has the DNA TGCAGCGTGGGTCTTAGGACAGGGAAGACTGAAGCTTTCTTT. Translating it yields CSVGLRTGKTEAFF.

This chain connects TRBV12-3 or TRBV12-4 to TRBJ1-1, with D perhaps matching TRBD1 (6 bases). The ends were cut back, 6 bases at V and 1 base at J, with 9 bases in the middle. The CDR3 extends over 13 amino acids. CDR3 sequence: CASSRTANTEAFF. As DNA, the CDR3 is TGTGCCAGCAGCCGGACAGCGAACACTGAAGCTTTCTTT.

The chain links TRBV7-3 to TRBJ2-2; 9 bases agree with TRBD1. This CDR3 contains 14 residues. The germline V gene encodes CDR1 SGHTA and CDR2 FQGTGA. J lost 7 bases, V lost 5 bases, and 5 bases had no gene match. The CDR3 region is CASSPGQGDGELFF. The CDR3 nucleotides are TGTGCCAGCAGCCCGGGACAGGGAGACGGGGAGCTGTTTTTT.

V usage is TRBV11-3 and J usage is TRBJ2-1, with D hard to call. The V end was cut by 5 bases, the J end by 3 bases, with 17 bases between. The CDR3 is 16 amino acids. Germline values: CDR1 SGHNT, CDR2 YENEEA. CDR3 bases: TGTGCCAGCAGCACGGCGGCCGGAAACGTCTACAATGAGCAGTTCTTC. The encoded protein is CASSTAAGNVYNEQFF. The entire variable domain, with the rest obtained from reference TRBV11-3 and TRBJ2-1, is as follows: EAGVVQSPRYKIIEKKQPVAFWCNPISGHNTLYWYLQNLGQGPELLIRYENEEAVDDSQLPKDRFSAERLKGVDSTLKIQPAELGDSAVYLCASSTAAGNVYNEQFFGPGTRLTVL.

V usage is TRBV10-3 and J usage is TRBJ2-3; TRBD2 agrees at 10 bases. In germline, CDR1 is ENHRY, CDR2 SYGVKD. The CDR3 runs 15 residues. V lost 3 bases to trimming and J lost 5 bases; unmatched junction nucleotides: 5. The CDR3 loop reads CAISESGRVIDTQYF. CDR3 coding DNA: TGTGCCATCAGTGAAAGCGGGAGGGTTATAGATACGCAGTATTTT.

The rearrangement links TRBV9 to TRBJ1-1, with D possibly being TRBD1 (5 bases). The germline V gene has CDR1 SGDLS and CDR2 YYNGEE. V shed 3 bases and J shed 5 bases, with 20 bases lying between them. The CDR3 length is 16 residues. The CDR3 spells CASSARPGGGRTEAFF. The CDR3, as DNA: TGTGCCAGCAGCGCGCGTCCGGGGGGAGGAAGAACTGAAGCTTTCTTT.

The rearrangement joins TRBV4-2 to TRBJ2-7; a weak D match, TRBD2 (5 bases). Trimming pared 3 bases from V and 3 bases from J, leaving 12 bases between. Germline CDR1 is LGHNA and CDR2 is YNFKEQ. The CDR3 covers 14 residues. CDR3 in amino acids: CASSHTSESYEQYF. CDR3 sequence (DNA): TGTGCCAGCAGCCACACTAGTGAGAGCTACGAGCAGTACTTC.

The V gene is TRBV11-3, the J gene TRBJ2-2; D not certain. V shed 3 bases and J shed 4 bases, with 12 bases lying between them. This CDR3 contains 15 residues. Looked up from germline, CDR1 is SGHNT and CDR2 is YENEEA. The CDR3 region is CASSLVGPGTGELFF. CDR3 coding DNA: TGTGCCAGCAGCTTGGTGGGTCCGGGCACCGGGGAGCTGTTTTTT.

The CDR3 loop reads CASSSERATPFYEQYF. The CDR3 DNA follows: TGTGCCAGCAGTTCCGAGCGCGCGACCCCCTTCTACGAGCAGTACTTC. J is TRBJ2-7 and V is TRBV6-5; no reliable D call. CDR1 and CDR2 from the germline V gene are MNHEY and SVGAGI. The CDR3 length is 16 residues. The V end was cut by 4 bases, the J end by 3 bases, with 19 bases between.

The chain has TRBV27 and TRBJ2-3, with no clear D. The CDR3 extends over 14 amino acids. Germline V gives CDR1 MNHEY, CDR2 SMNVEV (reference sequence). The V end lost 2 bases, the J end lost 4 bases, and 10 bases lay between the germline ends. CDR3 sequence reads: CASSLRLAPDTQYF. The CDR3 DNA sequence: TGTGCCAGCAGTTTAAGGTTAGCTCCAGATACGCAGTATTTT.

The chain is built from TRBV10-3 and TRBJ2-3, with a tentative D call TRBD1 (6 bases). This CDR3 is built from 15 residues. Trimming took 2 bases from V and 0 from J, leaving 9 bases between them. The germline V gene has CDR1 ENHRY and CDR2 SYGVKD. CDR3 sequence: CAISERGTSTDTQYF. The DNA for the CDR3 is TGTGCCATCAGTGAGAGGGGGACAAGCACAGATACGCAGTATTTT.

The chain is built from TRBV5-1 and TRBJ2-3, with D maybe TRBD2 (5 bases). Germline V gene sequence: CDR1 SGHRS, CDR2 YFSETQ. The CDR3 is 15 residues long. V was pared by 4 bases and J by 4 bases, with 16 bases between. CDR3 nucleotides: TGCGCCAGCAGCCCCGGGGTGGGATTCGCAGATACGCAGTATTTT. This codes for CASSPGVGFADTQYF. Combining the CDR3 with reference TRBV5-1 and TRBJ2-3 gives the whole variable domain KAGVTQTPRYLIKTRGQQVTLSCSPISGHRSVSWYQQTPGQGLQFLFEYFSETQRNKGNFPGRFSGRQFSNSRSEMNVSTLELGDSALYLCASSPGVGFADTQYFGPGTRLTVL.

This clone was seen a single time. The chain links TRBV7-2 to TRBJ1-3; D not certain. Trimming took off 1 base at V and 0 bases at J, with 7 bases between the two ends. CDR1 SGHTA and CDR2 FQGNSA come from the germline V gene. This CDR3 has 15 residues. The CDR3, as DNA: TGTGCCAGCAGCTTAGGACTAATCTCTGGAAACACCATATATTTT. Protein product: CASSLGLISGNTIYF.

The CDR3 region is CSVGSGYSNQPQHF. The CDR3 DNA follows: TGCAGCGTTGGGTCAGGGTATAGCAATCAGCCCCAGCATTTT. The J gene is TRBJ1-5, the V gene TRBV29-1, with D perhaps TRBD1 (5 bases). The germline gives CDR1 SQVTM, CDR2 ANQGSEA. CDR3 length equals 14 residues. V lost 4 bases and J 0 bases, leaving 10 bases between the germline ends.

This chain's CDR3 is CASSLGETSGDEQFF. The CDR3 DNA is TGTGCCAGCAGCTTAGGTGAGACTAGCGGGGATGAGCAGTTCTTC. This chain connects TRBV7-9 to TRBJ2-1; 11 bases are shared with TRBD2. CDR1 and CDR2 from the germline V gene are SEHNR and FQNEAQ (reference sequence). The junction had 4 bases not matched to a gene; V was cut back by 1 base and J by 8 bases. The CDR3 runs to 15 residues.